This T cell receptor (beta chain) was identified in a study of blood T cell repertoires in COVID-19. Whole-study context: T cells, B-cell-depleted T cells, or PBMCs provided the cDNA or gDNA that served as material.

As originally analysed: Quantification of nucleated cells was approximated via reference gene primer amplification. Profiling relied on immunoSEQ multiplex PCR, and the TCRdb table lists in-frame clones only, not all of them. The D gene and trimming were derived from the DNA, and the V and J assignments and clone size from that table. The sample records about 120,000 clones, approximately 71% being singletons. Germline assignment: CDR1 KGHDR and CDR2 SFDVKD. V lost 4 bases and J lost 0, with 9 bases in between. This CDR3 comprises 14 residues. The rearrangement uses TRBV24-1 and TRBJ2-7; D unresolved. Specimen: peripheral blood. The clonotype originates from a human donor in a cohort sampled during active COVID-19. The DNA for the CDR3 is TGTGCCACCAGTGACCCCGCGAGCTCCTACGAGCAGTACTTC. Protein: CATSDPASSYEQYF.